The source of this TCR beta chain is a study of cytomegalovirus exposure and HLA in healthy donors. Study-wide findings and caveats: In an earlier analysis, most TCR beta V segments were productive about 87% or about 30% of the time. A missense variant in DCLRE1C was later tied to TCR beta V- and J-gene trimming.

The study ran its PCR with 60 Vbeta and 13 Jbeta primers. TCRdb's table, derived via immunoSEQ multiplex PCR, lists solely in-frame clones and lacks some. The data show 70,000 to 95,000 clones, 76% seen once. Notes on this clone: Antigen specificity is unknown.

Trimming took 5 bases from V and 10 from J; bases not matched to a gene: 8. The CDR3 has 15 residues. CDR1 SGHTA and CDR2 FQGNSA come from the germline V gene. The chain combines TRBV7-2 with TRBJ1-6, with 10 bases fitting TRBD1. The material sequenced was PBMCs. The source is a man aged 25-45 years in good health and CMV-seropositive. CDR3 sequence (DNA): TGTGCCAGCAGCACGCAACGGGACAGGGGCTCACCCCTCCACTTT. Amino acids: CASSTQRDRGSPLHF.